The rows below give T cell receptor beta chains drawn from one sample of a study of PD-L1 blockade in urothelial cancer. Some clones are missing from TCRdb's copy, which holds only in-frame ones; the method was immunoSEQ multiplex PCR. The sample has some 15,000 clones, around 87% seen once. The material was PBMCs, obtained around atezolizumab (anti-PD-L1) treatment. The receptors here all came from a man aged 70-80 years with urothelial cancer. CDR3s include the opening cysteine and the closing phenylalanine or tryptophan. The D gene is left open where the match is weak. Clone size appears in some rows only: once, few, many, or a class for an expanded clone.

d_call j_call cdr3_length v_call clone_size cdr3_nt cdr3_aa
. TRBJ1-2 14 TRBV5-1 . TGCGCCAGCAGCTTTATGCCCCGGGAGACTGGCTACACCTTC CASSFMPRETGYTF
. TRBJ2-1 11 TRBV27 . TGTGCCAGCAGCTACTACAATGAGCAGTTCTTC CASSYYNEQFF
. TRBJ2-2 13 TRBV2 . TGTGCCAGCACTAGTGGAATTATGGGGGAGCTGTTTTTT CASTSGIMGELFF
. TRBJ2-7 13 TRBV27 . TGTGCCAGCAGTTTTTACGGGGGCTACGAGCAGTACTTC CASSFYGGYEQYF
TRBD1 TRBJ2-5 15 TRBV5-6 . TGTGCCAGCAGCTTGCCCGGGACAGGGCAAGAGACCCAGTACTTC CASSLPGTGQETQYF
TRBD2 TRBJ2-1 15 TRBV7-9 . TGTGCCAGCAGCTTACCCACGGGGGGGCTAAATGAGCAGTTCTTC CASSLPTGGLNEQFF
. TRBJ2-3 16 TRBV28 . TGTGCCAGCAGTCTCCTGACGGGAGCTTTCTCGGATACGCAGTATTTT CASSLLTGAFSDTQYF
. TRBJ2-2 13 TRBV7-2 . TGTGCCAGCAGCTTAAGCAGGGTAGGGGAGCTGTTTTTT CASSLSRVGELFF
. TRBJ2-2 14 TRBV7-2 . TGTGCCAGCAGCTGGAGGAGAACGACGGGGGAGCTGTTTTTT CASSWRRTTGELFF
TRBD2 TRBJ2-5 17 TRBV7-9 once TGTGCCAGCAGCTTCTTCAGGACTAGCGGGGGGGGAGAGACCCAGTACTTC CASSFFRTSGGGETQYF
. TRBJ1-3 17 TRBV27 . TGTGCCAGCAGTTTATACGGCGGACTGATCTCTGGAAACACCATATATTTT CASSLYGGLISGNTIYF
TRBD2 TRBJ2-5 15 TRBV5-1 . TGCGCCAGCAGCGTGGGACTAGCGGGGGAAGAGACCCAGTACTTC CASSVGLAGEETQYF
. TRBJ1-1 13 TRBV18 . TGTGCCAGCTCACCCAAAGGGGGCACTGAAGCTTTCTTT CASSPKGGTEAFF
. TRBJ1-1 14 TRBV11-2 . TGTGCCAGCAGCTTCGGGGGAATGAACACTGAAGCTTTCTTT CASSFGGMNTEAFF
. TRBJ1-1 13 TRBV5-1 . TGCGCCAGCAGCTTCGTCGAGGCACATGAAGCTTTCTTT CASSFVEAHEAFF
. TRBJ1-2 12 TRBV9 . TGTGCCAGCAGCGTAGAAGGGGGAAGCTACACCTTC CASSVEGGSYTF
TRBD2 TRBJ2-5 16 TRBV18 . TGTGCCAGCTCACCACAGAGCGGGGGGGCCTTGGAGACCCAGTACTTC CASSPQSGGALETQYF
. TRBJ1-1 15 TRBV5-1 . TGCGCCAGCAGCCTTGCCGGGACATTGGGCACTGAAGCTTTCTTT CASSLAGTLGTEAFF
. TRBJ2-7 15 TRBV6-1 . TGTGCCAGCGAATACCGGGACACCGCCCTCTACGAGCAGTACTTC CASEYRDTALYEQYF
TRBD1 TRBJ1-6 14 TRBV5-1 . TGCGCCAGCAGCTACGGGACAGATAATTCACCCCTCCACTTT CASSYGTDNSPLHF
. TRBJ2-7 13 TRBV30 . TGTGCCTGGAGTGTAATGGCTGGGCCCGAGCAGTACTTC CAWSVMAGPEQYF
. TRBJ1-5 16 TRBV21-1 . TGTGCCAGCAGAGAAAATCAGGGGGCTCACAATCAGCCCCAGCATTTT CASRENQGAHNQPQHF
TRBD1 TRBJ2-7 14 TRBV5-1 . TGCGCCAGCAGCTCCCGACAGGGAGCCTACGAGCAGTACTTC CASSSRQGAYEQYF
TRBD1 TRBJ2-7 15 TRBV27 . TGTGCCAGCGGATCCGGGACAGGGGCGATCTACGAGCAGTACTTC CASGSGTGAIYEQYF
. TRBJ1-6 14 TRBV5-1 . TGCGCCAGCAGTTGGACACCCTATAATTCACCCCTCCACTTT CASSWTPYNSPLHF
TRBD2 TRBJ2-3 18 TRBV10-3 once TGTGCCATCAGTCGATCAAGCTATAGCGGGGGGGCAGAAGATACGCAGTATTTT CAISRSSYSGGAEDTQYF
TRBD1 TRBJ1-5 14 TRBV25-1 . TGTGCCAGCAGTCAGGGGGCTTTCGGGGAGCCCCAGCATTTT CASSQGAFGEPQHF
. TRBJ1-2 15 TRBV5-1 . TGCGCCAGCAGCACGGGAGACGGCGGATACTATGGCTACACCTTC CASSTGDGGYYGYTF
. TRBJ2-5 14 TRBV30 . TGTGCCTGGAGTGCCGGGAGTATGGAAGAGACCCAGTACTTC CAWSAGSMEETQYF
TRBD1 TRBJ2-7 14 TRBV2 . TGTGCCAGCAGGAAGACAGGGTCGACCTACGAGCAGTACTTC CASRKTGSTYEQYF
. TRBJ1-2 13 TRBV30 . TGTGCCTGGAGTGTTCAGGGCGGCTATGGCTACACCTTC CAWSVQGGYGYTF
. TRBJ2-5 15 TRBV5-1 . TGCGCCAGCAGTCGACCTGGGGGGGGCCACGAGACCCAGTACTTC CASSRPGGGHETQYF
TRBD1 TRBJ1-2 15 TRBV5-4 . TGTGCCAGCAGCGGACGACAGGGAATCGACGATGGCTACACCTTC CASSGRQGIDDGYTF
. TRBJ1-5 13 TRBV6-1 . TGTGCCAGCAAAGAGTTGGGCAATCAGCCCCAGCATTTT CASKELGNQPQHF
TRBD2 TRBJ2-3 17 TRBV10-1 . TGCGCCAGCAGTGGTCACTGGGTAGCGGGGCTTGGAGATACGCAGTATTTT CASSGHWVAGLGDTQYF
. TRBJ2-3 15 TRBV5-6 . TGTGCCAGCATAAGGGGGGGCCCCCACATGGATACGCAGTATTTT CASIRGGPHMDTQYF
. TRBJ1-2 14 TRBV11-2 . TGTGCCAGCAGCCCCGGCGGATACCCCTATGGCTACACCTTC CASSPGGYPYGYTF
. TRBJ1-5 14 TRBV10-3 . TGTGCCATCAGTACAGGGACCCGCCGTCAGCCCCAGCATTTT CAISTGTRRQPQHF
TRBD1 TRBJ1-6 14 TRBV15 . TGTGCCACCAGCACCACAGGGGGATATTCACCCCTCCACTTT CATSTTGGYSPLHF
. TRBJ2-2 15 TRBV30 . TGTGCCTGGAGTCCTCAGGGGAAGGGCACCGGGGAGCTGTTTTTT CAWSPQGKGTGELFF
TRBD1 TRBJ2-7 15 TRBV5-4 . TGTGCCAGCAGCTTGGAACAGGGGGCAAGCTACGAGCAGTACTTC CASSLEQGASYEQYF
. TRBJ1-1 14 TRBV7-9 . TGTGCCAGCAGCTTAGAGCCATCTAACACTGAAGCTTTCTTT CASSLEPSNTEAFF
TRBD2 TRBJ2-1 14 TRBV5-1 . TGCGCCAGCGAAGGCGGGGGGGGCGAAAGGGAGCAGTTCTTC CASEGGGGEREQFF
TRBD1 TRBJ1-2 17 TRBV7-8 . TGTGCCAGCAGCTTAGGGTATGTCGGACAGGGGATCTATGGCTACACCTTC CASSLGYVGQGIYGYTF
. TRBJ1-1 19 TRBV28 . TGTGCCAGCTGGGGGGGAATTAAGGACTCAACCCAGGGGAACACTGAAGCTTTCTTT CASWGGIKDSTQGNTEAFF
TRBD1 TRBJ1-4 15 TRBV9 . TGTGCCAGCACCCCGACAGGGACCACTAATGAAAAACTGTTTTTT CASTPTGTTNEKLFF
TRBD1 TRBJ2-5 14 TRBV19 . TGTGCCAGTAGTAGACAGGGGGCGTATGAGACCCAGTACTTC CASSRQGAYETQYF
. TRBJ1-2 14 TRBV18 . TGTGCCAGCTCACCGGGGTTGGGGCTTCGGGGCTACACCTTC CASSPGLGLRGYTF
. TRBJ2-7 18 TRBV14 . TGTGCCAGCAGCCAAGCTTATTCCCGGACAAACTACGGCTACGAGCAGTACTTC CASSQAYSRTNYGYEQYF
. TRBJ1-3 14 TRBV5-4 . TGTGCCAGCAGCGGAGGGACGGCTGGAAACACCATATATTTT CASSGGTAGNTIYF
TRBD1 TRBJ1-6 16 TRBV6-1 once TGTGCCAGCAGTGAATGGGACAGTTTATATAATTCACCCCTCCACTTT CASSEWDSLYNSPLHF
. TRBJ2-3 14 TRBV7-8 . TGTGCCAGCAGCCACACCGTAGAGGGAGATACGCAGTATTTT CASSHTVEGDTQYF